The 11 T cell receptor beta chains below come from one sample, sequenced in a study of Ad26.COV2.S vaccination and SARS-CoV-2 variants. Method: immunoSEQ multiplex PCR; TCRdb's copy keeps in-frame clones and lacks some. The sample lists about 350,000 clones, around 89% occurring once. Treatment meaning: roughly 20 received Ad26.COV2.S at low or high dose, single or two shots; roughly five received placebo; per-sample allocation not given. Sampling was performed 63 days after the first vaccine or placebo injection. Sequencing was performed on peripheral blood, taken in a trial of Ad26.COV2.S vaccine versus placebo. The receptors were gathered from a person between 18 and 59 years old who received the Ad26.COV2.S COVID-19 vaccine or a placebo.

This clone was seen a handful of times. One junction end disagrees with the germline gene, perhaps due to a read error. Other DNA sequences in the sample encode the same CDR3. V and J are TRBV18 and TRBJ1-1, with no clear D. There are 13 residues in the CDR3. The germline CDR1 and CDR2 sequences are KGHSH and LQKENI. The CDR3 sequence is CASSPQPNTEAFF. The CDR3 coding sequence is TGTGCCAGCTCGCCACAGCCGAACACTGAAGCTTTCTTT.

V and J are TRBV19 and TRBJ2-2, with unresolved D. The CDR3 runs to 13 residues. Per the germline V gene, CDR1 is LNHDA and CDR2 is SQIVND (reference sequence). V was trimmed by 6 bases and J by 4 bases, leaving 9 bases between them. CDR3 nucleotides: TGTGCCAGTAGCGGCACTGCCACCGGGGAGCTGTTTTTT. Translated, it gives CASSGTATGELFF.

The V and J genes are TRBV4-1 and TRBJ1-1, with TRBD1 as a possible D gene (6 bases). The V and J ends lost 0 bases and 3 bases respectively, with 20 bases between them. CDR1 is MGHRA, CDR2 YSYEKL, per germline. This CDR3 has 18 residues. CDR3 region: CASSQDPRAKKGDTEAFF. For the CDR3, the DNA is TGCGCCAGCAGCCAAGACCCCCGGGCAAAAAAGGGGGACACTGAAGCTTTCTTT.

The chain recombines TRBV7-2 with TRBJ1-1; D unresolved. With 5 bases removed from V and 1 base from J, the gap between germline ends came to 11 bases. The CDR3 has 14 amino acids. Germline lookup yields CDR1 SGHTA and CDR2 FQGNSA. For the CDR3, the DNA is TGTGCCAGCAGCGTTCGCTGGGGGAACACTGAAGCTTTCTTT. Translation: CASSVRWGNTEAFF.

This sequence joins TRBV3-1 (or the pseudogene TRBV3-2) and TRBJ1-3; D may be TRBD1 (5 bases). Per germline, CDR1 LGHDT and CDR2 YNNKEL (reference sequence). Between the trimmed V and J ends, which lost 4 bases and 2 bases, there was a span of 12 bases. The CDR3 runs to 15 residues. CDR3 sequence: CASSPRRTTGNTIYF. The CDR3 DNA is TGTGCCAGCAGCCCACGCAGGACAACTGGAAACACCATATATTTT.

The chain has TRBV30 and TRBJ2-6; D remains unclear. V lost 0 bases, J lost 0 bases, and 3 bases lay in between. Germline loops: CDR1 GTSNPN, CDR2 SVGIG (reference sequence). The CDR3 has 14 residues. The CDR3 loop is CAWSVASGANVLTF. DNA for the CDR3: TGTGCCTGGAGTGTAGCCTCTGGGGCCAACGTCCTGACTTTC.

The rearrangement joins TRBV7-2 to TRBJ2-4; D may be TRBD1 (5 bases). CDR3 length: 15 residues. The V and J ends lost 2 bases and 0 bases respectively, with 8 bases between them. Germline CDR1 is SGHTA and CDR2 is FQGNSA. The CDR3 reads CASSLRQIAKNIQYF. The CDR3 nucleotides are TGTGCCAGCAGCTTAAGACAGATAGCCAAAAACATTCAGTACTTC. The whole variable domain, remainder taken from reference TRBV7-2 and TRBJ2-4, is GAGVSQSPSNKVTEKGKDVELRCDPISGHTALYWYRQSLGQGLEFLIYFQGNSAPDKSGLPSDRFSAERTGGSVSTLTIQRTQQEDSAVYLCASSLRQIAKNIQYFGAGTRLSVL.

This chain connects TRBV18 to TRBJ1-6, with a possible D match to TRBD1 (6 bases). V dropped 2 bases and J dropped 6 bases, with 14 bases sitting between them. CDR3 size: 16 residues. CDR1 KGHSH and CDR2 LQKENI come from the germline V gene. The CDR3 bases are TGTGCCAGCTCACCAATAAGGACAGTGTCTAATTCACCCCTCCACTTT. As protein: CASSPIRTVSNSPLHF.

This chain joins TRBV9 and TRBJ2-2; 10 nucleotides align to TRBD2. Germline lookup yields CDR1 SGDLS and CDR2 YYNGEE. With V trimmed by 7 bases and J by 9 bases, 3 bases remained unmatched. The CDR3 has 12 amino acids. CDR3 DNA: TGTGCCAGCCAGCGGGGGGGCCGGGAGCTGTTTTTT. This codes for CASQRGGRELFF.

The chain recombines TRBV4-3 with TRBJ1-2, with no clear D. V was pared by 0 bases and J by 6 bases, with 14 bases between. The CDR3 is 15 amino acids. CDR1 is LGHNA and CDR2 is YSLEER in the germline V gene. The CDR3 sequence: CASSQDLNELNGYTF. The CDR3 DNA sequence: TGCGCCAGCAGCCAAGATCTCAACGAATTAAATGGCTACACCTTC.

The rearrangement joins TRBV7-9 to TRBJ2-3; 8 positions match TRBD1. The CDR3 is 14 amino acids. The J segment lost 4 bases and the V segment lost 5 bases, leaving 5 bases of the junction unmatched. Germline values: CDR1 SEHNR, CDR2 FQNEAQ (reference sequence). CDR3 bases: TGTGCCAGCAGCCAGGACAGGGAGGCAGATACGCAGTATTTT. This sequence encodes CASSQDREADTQYF.